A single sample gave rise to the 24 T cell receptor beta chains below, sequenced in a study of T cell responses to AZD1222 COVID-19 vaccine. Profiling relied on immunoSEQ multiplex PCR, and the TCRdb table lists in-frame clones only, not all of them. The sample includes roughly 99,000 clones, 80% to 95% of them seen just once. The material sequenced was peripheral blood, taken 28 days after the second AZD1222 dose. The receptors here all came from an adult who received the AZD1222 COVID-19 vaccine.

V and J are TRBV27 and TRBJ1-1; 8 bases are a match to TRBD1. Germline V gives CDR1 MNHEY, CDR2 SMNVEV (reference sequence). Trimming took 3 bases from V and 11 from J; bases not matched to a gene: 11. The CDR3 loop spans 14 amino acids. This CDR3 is CASSFAGGEEWAFF. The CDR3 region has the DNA TGTGCCAGCAGTTTTGCAGGGGGCGAAGAGTGGGCTTTCTTT.

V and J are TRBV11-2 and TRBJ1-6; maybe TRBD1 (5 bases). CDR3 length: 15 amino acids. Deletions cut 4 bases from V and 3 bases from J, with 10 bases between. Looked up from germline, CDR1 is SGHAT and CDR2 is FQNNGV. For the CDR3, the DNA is TGTGCCAGCAGCTCTGGGGGGGTCTATAATTCACCCCTCCACTTT. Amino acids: CASSSGGVYNSPLHF.

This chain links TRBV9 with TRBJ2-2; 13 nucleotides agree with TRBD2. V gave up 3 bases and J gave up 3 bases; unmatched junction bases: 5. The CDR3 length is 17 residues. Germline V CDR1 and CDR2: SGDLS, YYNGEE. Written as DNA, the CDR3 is TGTGCCAGCAGCGCCCTACTAGCGGGGGGGTACACCGGGGAGCTGTTTTTT. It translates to CASSALLAGGYTGELFF.

CDR3 nucleotides: TGTGCCAGCAGTGCGGGGGGCTATGGCTACACCTTC. It yields the protein CASSAGGYGYTF. This chain connects TRBV12-3 or TRBV12-4 to TRBJ1-2; D is possibly TRBD1 (5 bases). V lost 5 bases to trimming and J lost 4 bases, with 8 bases between them. This CDR3 has 12 residues.

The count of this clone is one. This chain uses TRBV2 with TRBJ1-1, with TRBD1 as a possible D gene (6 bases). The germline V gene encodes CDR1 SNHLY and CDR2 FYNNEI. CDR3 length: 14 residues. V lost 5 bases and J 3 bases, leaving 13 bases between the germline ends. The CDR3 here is CASSSDRLYTEAFF. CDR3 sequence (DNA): TGTGCCAGCAGTTCGGACAGACTCTACACTGAAGCTTTCTTT.

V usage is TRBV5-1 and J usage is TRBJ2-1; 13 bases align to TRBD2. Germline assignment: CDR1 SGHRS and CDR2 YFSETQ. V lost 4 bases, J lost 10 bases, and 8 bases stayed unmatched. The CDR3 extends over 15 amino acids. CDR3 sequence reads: CASSATSGGQSEQFF. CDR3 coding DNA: TGCGCCAGCAGCGCGACTAGCGGGGGGCAGAGCGAGCAGTTCTTC.

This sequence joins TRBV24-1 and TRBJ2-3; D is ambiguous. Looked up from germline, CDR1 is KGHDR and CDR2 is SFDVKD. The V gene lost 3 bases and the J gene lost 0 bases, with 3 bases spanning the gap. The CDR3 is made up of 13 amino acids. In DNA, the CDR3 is TGTGCCACCAGTGATCTTAGCACAGATACGCAGTATTTT. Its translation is CATSDLSTDTQYF.

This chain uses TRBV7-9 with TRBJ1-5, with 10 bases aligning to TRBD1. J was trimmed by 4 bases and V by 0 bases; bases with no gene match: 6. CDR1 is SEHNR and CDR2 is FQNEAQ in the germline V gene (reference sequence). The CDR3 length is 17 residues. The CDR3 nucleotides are TGTGCCAGCAGCTTAGCCCCGGGACAGGGGAGGAATCAGCCCCAGCATTTT. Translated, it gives CASSLAPGQGRNQPQHF.

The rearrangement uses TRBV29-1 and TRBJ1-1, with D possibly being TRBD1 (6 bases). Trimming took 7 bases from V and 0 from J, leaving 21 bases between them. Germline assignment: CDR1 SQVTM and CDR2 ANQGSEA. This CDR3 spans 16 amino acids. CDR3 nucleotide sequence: TGCAGCGGCCAGGGGAGGGCGAGCCTCATGAACACTGAAGCTTTCTTT. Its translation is CSGQGRASLMNTEAFF.

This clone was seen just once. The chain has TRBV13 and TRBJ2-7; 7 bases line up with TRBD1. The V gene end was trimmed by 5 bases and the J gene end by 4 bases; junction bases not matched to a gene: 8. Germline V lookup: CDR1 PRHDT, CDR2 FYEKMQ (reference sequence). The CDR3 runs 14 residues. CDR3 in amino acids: CASSTGQELYEQYF. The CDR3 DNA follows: TGTGCCAGCAGCACCGGACAGGAATTGTACGAGCAGTACTTC. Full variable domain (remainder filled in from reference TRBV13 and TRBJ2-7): AAGVIQSPRHLIKEKRETATLKCYPIPRHDTVYWYQQGPGQDPQFLISFYEKMQSDKGSIPDRFSAQQFSDYHSELNMSSLELGDSALYFCASSTGQELYEQYFGPGTRLTVT.

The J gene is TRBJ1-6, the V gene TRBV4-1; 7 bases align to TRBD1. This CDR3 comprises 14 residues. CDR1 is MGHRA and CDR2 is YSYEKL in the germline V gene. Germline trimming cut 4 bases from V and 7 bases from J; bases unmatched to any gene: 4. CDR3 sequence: CASSPGQMNSPLHF. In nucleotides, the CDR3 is TGCGCCAGCAGCCCGGGACAGATGAATTCACCCCTCCACTTT.

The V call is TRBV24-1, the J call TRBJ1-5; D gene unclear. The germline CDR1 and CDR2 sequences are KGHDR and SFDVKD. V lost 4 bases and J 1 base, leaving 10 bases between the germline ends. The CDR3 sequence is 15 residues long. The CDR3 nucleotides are TGTGCCACCAGTGAAGCCTATGGGAGCAATCAGCCCCAGCATTTT. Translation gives CATSEAYGSNQPQHF.

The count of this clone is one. CDR3: CASSPGGTSTYNEQFF. The CDR3 DNA reads TGTGCCAGCAGCCCCGGGGGGACCTCTACCTACAATGAGCAGTTCTTC. The chain couples TRBV5-4 to TRBJ2-1; TRBD2 matches at 7 bases. Unmatched junction bases numbered 9, after V lost 4 bases and J lost 2 bases. CDR1 SGHNT and CDR2 YYREEE come from the germline V gene (reference sequence). The CDR3 spans 16 residues.

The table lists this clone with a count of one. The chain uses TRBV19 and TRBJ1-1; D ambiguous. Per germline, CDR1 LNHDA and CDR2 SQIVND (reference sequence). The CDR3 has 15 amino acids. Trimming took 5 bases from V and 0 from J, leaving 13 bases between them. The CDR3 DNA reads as TGTGCCAGTAGTCCCCGGACGGGCATGAACACTGAAGCTTTCTTT. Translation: CASSPRTGMNTEAFF.

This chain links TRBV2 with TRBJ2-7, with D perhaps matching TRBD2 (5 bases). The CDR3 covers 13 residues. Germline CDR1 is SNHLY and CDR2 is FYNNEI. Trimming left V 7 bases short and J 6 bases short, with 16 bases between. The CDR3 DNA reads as TGTGCCAGCATCGGCCCCGGGGAAAGCGAGCAGTACTTC. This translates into CASIGPGESEQYF. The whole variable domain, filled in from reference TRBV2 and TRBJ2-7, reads EPEVTQTPSHQVTQMGQEVILRCVPISNHLYFYWYRQILGQKVEFLVSFYNNEISEKSEIFDDQFSVERPDGSNFTLKIRSTKLEDSAMYFCASIGPGESEQYFGPGTRLTVT.

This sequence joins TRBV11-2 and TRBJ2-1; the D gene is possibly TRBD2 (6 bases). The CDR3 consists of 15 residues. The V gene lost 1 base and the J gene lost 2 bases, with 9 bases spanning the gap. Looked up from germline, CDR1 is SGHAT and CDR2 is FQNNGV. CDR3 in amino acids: CASSLAWGAYNEQFF. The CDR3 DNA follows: TGTGCCAGCAGCTTAGCGTGGGGGGCCTACAATGAGCAGTTCTTC.

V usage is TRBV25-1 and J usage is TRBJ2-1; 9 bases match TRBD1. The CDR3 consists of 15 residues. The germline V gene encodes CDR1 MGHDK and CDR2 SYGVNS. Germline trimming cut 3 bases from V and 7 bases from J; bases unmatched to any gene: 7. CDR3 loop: CASSEPNRGRNEQFF. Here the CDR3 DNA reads TGTGCCAGCAGTGAGCCGAACAGGGGGCGGAATGAGCAGTTCTTC.

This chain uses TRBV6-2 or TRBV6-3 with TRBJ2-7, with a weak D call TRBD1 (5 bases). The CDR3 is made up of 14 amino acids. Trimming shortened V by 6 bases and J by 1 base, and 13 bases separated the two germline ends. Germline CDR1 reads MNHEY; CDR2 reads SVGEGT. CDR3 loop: CASSIQVGSYEQYF. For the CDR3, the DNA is TGTGCCAGCAGCATACAGGTAGGGTCCTACGAGCAGTACTTC.

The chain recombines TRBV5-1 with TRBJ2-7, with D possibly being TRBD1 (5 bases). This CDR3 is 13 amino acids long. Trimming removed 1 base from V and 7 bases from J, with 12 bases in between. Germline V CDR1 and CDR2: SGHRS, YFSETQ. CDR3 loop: CASSLTGGEEQYF. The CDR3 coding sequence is TGCGCCAGCAGCTTGACAGGCGGTGAAGAGCAGTACTTC.

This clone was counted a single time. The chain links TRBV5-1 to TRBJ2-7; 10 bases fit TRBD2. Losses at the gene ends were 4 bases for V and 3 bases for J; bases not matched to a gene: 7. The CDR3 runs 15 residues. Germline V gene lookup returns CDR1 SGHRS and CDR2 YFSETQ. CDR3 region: CASSKDRLAGYEQYF. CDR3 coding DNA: TGCGCCAGCAGCAAGGATCGACTAGCGGGCTACGAGCAGTACTTC.

The CDR3 coding sequence is TGTGCCAGCAGTGAAGCGGGGGGGACAGGGAACTCACCCCTCCACTTT. It encodes CASSEAGGTGNSPLHF. This chain uses TRBV6-1 with TRBJ1-6; TRBD1 agrees at 9 bases. The CDR3 contains 16 residues. Trimming removed 0 bases from V and 10 bases from J; junction bases left unmatched: 7. CDR1 and CDR2 from the germline V gene are MNHNS and SASEGT.

CDR3 sequence (DNA): TGTGCTAGTGCCCCGGACAGGTACGAGCAGTACTTC. It is translated as CASAPDRYEQYF. This chain connects TRBV12-5 to TRBJ2-7, with TRBD1 identical over 7 bases. The CDR3 is 12 amino acids. V shed 7 bases and J 4 bases; nucleotides not matched to a gene: 4. Germline lookup yields CDR1 LGHNT and CDR2 FRNRAP.

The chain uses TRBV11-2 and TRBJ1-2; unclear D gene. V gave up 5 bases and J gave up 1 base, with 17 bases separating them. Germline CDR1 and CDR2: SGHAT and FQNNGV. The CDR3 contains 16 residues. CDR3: CASSPSLGRINYGYTF. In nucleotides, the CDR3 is TGTGCCAGCAGCCCCAGTTTAGGACGGATTAACTATGGCTACACCTTC. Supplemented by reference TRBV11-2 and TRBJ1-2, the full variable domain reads EAGVAQSPRYKIIEKRQSVAFWCNPISGHATLYWYQQILGQGPKLLIQFQNNGVVDDSQLPKDRFSAERLKGVDSTLKIQPAKLEDSAVYLCASSPSLGRINYGYTFGSGTRLTVV.

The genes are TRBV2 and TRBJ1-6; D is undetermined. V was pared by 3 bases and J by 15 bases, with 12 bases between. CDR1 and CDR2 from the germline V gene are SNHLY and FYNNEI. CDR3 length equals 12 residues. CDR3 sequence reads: CASSEDLRLLHF. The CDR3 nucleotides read TGTGCCAGCAGTGAGGATTTGCGACTCCTCCACTTT.